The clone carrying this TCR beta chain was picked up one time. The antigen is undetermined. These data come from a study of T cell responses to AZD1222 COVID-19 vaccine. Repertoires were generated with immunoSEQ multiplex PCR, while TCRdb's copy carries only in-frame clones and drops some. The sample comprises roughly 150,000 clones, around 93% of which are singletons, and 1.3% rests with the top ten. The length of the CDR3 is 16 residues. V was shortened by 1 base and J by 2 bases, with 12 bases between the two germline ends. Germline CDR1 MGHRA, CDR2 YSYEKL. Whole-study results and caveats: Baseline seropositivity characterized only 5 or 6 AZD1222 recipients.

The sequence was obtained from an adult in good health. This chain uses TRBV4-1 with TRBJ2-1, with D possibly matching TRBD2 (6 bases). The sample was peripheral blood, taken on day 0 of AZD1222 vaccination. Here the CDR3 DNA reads TGCGCCAGCAGCCAAGGGACGGCGGGACCCTACAATGAGCAGTTCTTC. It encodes CASSQGTAGPYNEQFF.